Presented here are 6 T cell receptor beta chains from one specimen sequenced in a study of early T cells in non-severe SARS-CoV-2 infection. TCRdb analysed the 5' RACE reads with MiXCR anew, one entry per CDR3 protein. The sample gives tens of thousands of distinct CDR3 sequences, roughly 4.8% of which show up once; just over 6.5% is in the top ten. The source material was whole blood. The receptors originated from an adult who was a healthcare worker with PCR-confirmed SARS-CoV-2 infection or an uninfected control (not recorded which).

The chain has TRBV5-1 and TRBJ2-5; D may correspond to TRBD1 or TRBD2 (6 bases each). V was trimmed by 2 bases and J by 4 bases, leaving 12 bases between them. Germline V gene sequence: CDR1 SGHRS, CDR2 YFSETQ. This CDR3 has 14 amino acids. The CDR3 here is CASSFLQGGETQYF. The CDR3 coding sequence is TGCGCCAGCAGCTTTTTACAGGGAGGAGAGACCCAGTACTTC.

This clonotype has a handful of counts. The chain carries TRBV12-3 or TRBV12-4 and TRBJ1-6; D not resolved. This CDR3 is built from 14 residues. V was cut by 4 bases and J by 4 bases, with 8 bases left in between. The CDR3: CASSYEGYNSPLHF. CDR3 nucleotides: TGTGCCAGCAGTTATGAGGGTTATAATTCACCCCTCCACTTT.

This clonotype has ten or more counts. CDR3 sequence (DNA): TGTGCCAGCAGCCCCGGGACAGGGGGCCTGTATGAAAAACTGTTTTTT. Its translation: CASSPGTGGLYEKLFF. The chain joins TRBV7-6 to TRBJ1-4, with 12 bases matching TRBD1. Losses at the gene ends were 5 bases for V and 6 bases for J; bases not matched to a gene: 7. Germline V gene sequence: CDR1 SGHVS, CDR2 FNYEAQ. The CDR3 totals 16 residues.

This clonotype was seen at least ten times. This sequence joins TRBV5-6 and TRBJ1-1, with D unresolved. The CDR3 runs to 15 residues. Trimming took 7 bases from V and 2 from J, leaving 18 bases between them. Germline CDR1 is SGHDT and CDR2 is YYEEEE. CDR3 amino acids: CASRARVGLNTEAFF. In DNA, the CDR3 is TGTGCCAGCCGTGCGAGGGTGGGCTTAAACACTGAAGCTTTCTTT.

This clonotype was seen repeatedly, ten times or more. The chain employs TRBV7-8 and TRBJ1-6, with TRBD1 matching over 8 bases. CDR3 length: 14 amino acids. CDR1 and CDR2 (germline): SGHVS, FQNEAQ. V lost 5 bases to trimming and J lost 6 bases; unmatched junction nucleotides: 3. The CDR3 protein is CASSADRGNSPLHF. CDR3 coding DNA: TGTGCCAGCAGCGCAGACAGGGGTAATTCACCCCTCCACTTT.

This clonotype was seen ten or more times. J is TRBJ2-7 and V is TRBV7-9; tentatively, D is TRBD2 (6 bases). The V gene's germline CDR1 is SEHNR and CDR2 FQNEAQ (reference sequence). The CDR3 contains 16 residues. V was trimmed by 5 bases and J by 7 bases, leaving 24 bases between them. The CDR3 loop is CASSPTLGRAGLEQYF. For the CDR3, the DNA is TGTGCCAGCAGCCCAACCCTGGGACGGGCGGGGCTGGAGCAGTACTTC.